The 24 T cell receptor beta chains in this list originate from one sample, sequenced in a study of memory CD4+ T cells and cytomegalovirus serostatus. Using immunoSEQ multiplex PCR, the repertoire was profiled, and TCRdb retains in-frame clones only, with some absent. The repertoire holds 50,000 to 75,000 clones, with roughly four fifths as singletons. The sort gate was single viable CD3+CD4+CD8-CD45RO+ cells for memory CD4+ T cells. The material sequenced was memory CD4+ T cells from blood. Receptors originate from an adult in good health and CMV-seronegative.

The J gene is TRBJ2-5, the V gene TRBV4-1; 8 bases align to TRBD2. This CDR3 comprises 16 residues. Germline CDR1 and CDR2: MGHRA and YSYEKL. Unmatched junction bases numbered 9, after V lost 5 bases and J lost 1 base. In DNA form, the CDR3 reads TGCGCCAGCAGCAGGGTGGGCGGGGGGCCCCAAGAGACCCAGTACTTC. It encodes CASSRVGGGPQETQYF.

The V call is TRBV11-1, the J call TRBJ2-7; D is possibly TRBD1 (5 bases). This CDR3 comprises 15 residues. Trimming cost V 4 bases and J 0 bases, with 13 bases left between them. Germline CDR1 is SGHAT and CDR2 is FQDESV (reference sequence). The CDR3 region has the DNA TGTGCCAGCAGCTCAGTCGACAGTAGCTCCTACGAGCAGTACTTC. The encoded protein is CASSSVDSSSYEQYF.

The rearrangement links TRBV7-3 to TRBJ2-1; D might be TRBD2 (5 bases). The V gene lost 1 base and the J gene lost 10 bases, with 17 bases spanning the gap. Germline lookup yields CDR1 SGHTA and CDR2 FQGTGA. This CDR3 comprises 15 residues. The CDR3, as DNA: TGTGCCAGCAGCTTAAGCGGGCTAGAGCTAGGAGAGCAGTTCTTC. Translated, it gives CASSLSGLELGEQFF.

The gene calls are TRBV7-9 and TRBJ2-2; no firm D call. Per germline, CDR1 SEHNR and CDR2 FQNEAQ (reference sequence). The CDR3 consists of 12 residues. The V end was cut by 2 bases, the J end by 6 bases, with 4 bases between. Here the CDR3 reads CASSLSAGELFF. The CDR3 DNA is TGTGCCAGCAGCTTATCGGCCGGGGAGCTGTTTTTT.

The V gene is TRBV5-1, the J gene TRBJ2-7; weak D call: TRBD2 (6 bases). Germline CDR1 is SGHRS and CDR2 is YFSETQ. Trimming cost V 4 bases and J 2 bases, with 25 bases left between them. CDR3 length: 18 amino acids. This CDR3 is CASSPGLRTATGAYEQYF. Written as DNA, the CDR3 is TGCGCCAGCAGCCCGGGACTGAGGACGGCCACGGGGGCCTACGAGCAGTACTTC.

J is TRBJ2-7 and V is TRBV19, with 9 bases matching TRBD1. The V gene's germline CDR1 is LNHDA and CDR2 SQIVND (reference sequence). J gave up 6 bases and V 6 bases, and 9 bases lay outside the gene matches. This CDR3 region has 14 residues. CDR3 sequence: CASRGTGQGSEQYF. CDR3 nucleotides: TGTGCCAGTAGGGGAACGGGACAGGGTAGCGAGCAGTACTTC.

V gene TRBV11-2 combines with J gene TRBJ2-5, with 8 positions matching TRBD1. The germline gives CDR1 SGHAT, CDR2 FQNNGV. The CDR3 totals 14 residues. V was pared by 7 bases and J by 5 bases, with 9 bases of the junction left unmatched. Here the CDR3 DNA reads TGTGCCAGCACCGACAGGGGACGGGTGGAGACCCAGTACTTC. This sequence encodes CASTDRGRVETQYF. The full variable domain, rest sourced from reference TRBV11-2 and TRBJ2-5, is EAGVAQSPRYKIIEKRQSVAFWCNPISGHATLYWYQQILGQGPKLLIQFQNNGVVDDSQLPKDRFSAERLKGVDSTLKIQPAKLEDSAVYLCASTDRGRVETQYFGPGTRLLVL.

J is TRBJ2-2 and V is TRBV19, with 8 nucleotides matching TRBD1. The CDR3 covers 14 residues. V shed 6 bases and J 9 bases; nucleotides not matched to a gene: 9. CDR1 is LNHDA and CDR2 is SQIVND in the germline V gene (reference sequence). The CDR3 protein is CASRAWTGPRELFF. The CDR3, as DNA: TGTGCCAGTAGGGCTTGGACAGGGCCCCGGGAGCTGTTTTTT.

The rearrangement joins TRBV7-9 to TRBJ2-7; no clear D gene. The germline gives CDR1 SEHNR, CDR2 FQNEAQ (reference sequence). The CDR3 has 15 amino acids. With 5 bases removed from V and 6 bases from J, the gap between germline ends came to 20 bases. The chain's CDR3 is CASSVAGVAVLEQYF. Here the CDR3 DNA reads TGTGCCAGCAGCGTCGCTGGAGTTGCAGTCCTCGAGCAGTACTTC.

This clone showed up just once. This chain links TRBV19 with TRBJ1-6; D is unresolved. This CDR3 comprises 16 residues. V lost 5 bases and J lost 0, with 11 bases in between. The V gene's germline CDR1 is LNHDA and CDR2 SQIVND (reference sequence). CDR3: CASSAEVGSYNSPLHF. The CDR3 nucleotides read TGTGCCAGTAGTGCCGAAGTTGGCTCCTATAATTCACCCCTCCACTTT.

Relative to its sample, this clone is medium-sized. Distinct nucleotide sequences in the sample also encode this CDR3. This sequence joins TRBV6-1 and TRBJ1-2, with unresolved D. Per the germline V gene, CDR1 is MNHNS and CDR2 is SASEGT. Trimming shortened V by 6 bases and J by 2 bases, and 4 bases separated the two germline ends. The CDR3 runs to 11 residues. This CDR3 is CASSTNYGYTF. CDR3 nucleotide sequence: TGTGCCAGCAGCACCAACTATGGCTACACCTTC.

This clone was detected only a few times. The chain has TRBV2 and TRBJ1-2; tentatively, D is TRBD1 (5 bases). This CDR3 has 15 residues. Trimming took 4 bases from V and 8 from J, leaving 20 bases between them. Germline lookup yields CDR1 SNHLY and CDR2 FYNNEI. The CDR3 bases are TGTGCCAGCAGTGGGTTTTTGGGGGACCCCCGGGGCTACACCTTC. Protein product: CASSGFLGDPRGYTF.

The CDR3 here is CASNYRERGNYGYTF. The CDR3 region has the DNA TGCGCCAGCAACTACAGGGAGAGGGGTAACTATGGCTACACCTTC. J is TRBJ1-2 and V is TRBV4-1, with a weak D call TRBD1 (6 bases). The CDR3 has 15 amino acids. The V gene lost 7 bases and the J gene lost 1 base, with 16 bases spanning the gap. Germline assignment: CDR1 MGHRA and CDR2 YSYEKL.

V gene TRBV28 combines with J gene TRBJ2-2; 9 positions agree with TRBD1. The V gene end was trimmed by 7 bases and the J gene end by 1 base; junction bases not matched to a gene: 7. The CDR3 sequence is 16 residues long. Germline CDR1 reads MDHEN; CDR2 reads SYDVKM. The CDR3 nucleotides read TGTGCCAGCACCTCGGGGACAGGGAGGAACACCGGGGAGCTGTTTTTT. Translating gives CASTSGTGRNTGELFF.

This rearrangement joins TRBV5-1 to TRBJ1-2, with 8 bases that match TRBD1. CDR1 is SGHRS, CDR2 YFSETQ, per germline. V dropped 0 bases and J dropped 8; count of bases not matched to a gene: 3. CDR3 length equals 13 residues. Written as DNA, the CDR3 is TGCGCCAGCAGCTTGGACAGGGGGACGGGCTACACCTTC. It specifies CASSLDRGTGYTF.

This chain joins TRBV5-1 and TRBJ2-4; 10 bases fit TRBD1. Trimming removed 4 bases from V and 0 bases from J; junction bases left unmatched: 13. The V gene's germline CDR1 is SGHRS and CDR2 YFSETQ. The CDR3 extends over 19 amino acids. The DNA of the CDR3 is TGCGCCAGCAGCGGGGGCGGGACAGGGGATTCCATAGCCAAAAACATTCAGTACTTC. It specifies CASSGGGTGDSIAKNIQYF.

This clone was counted a few times. The rearrangement uses TRBV2 and TRBJ1-5; D might be TRBD1 (6 bases). The CDR3 has 14 residues. V was shortened by 8 bases and J by 2 bases, with 13 bases between the two germline ends. The germline V gene encodes CDR1 SNHLY and CDR2 FYNNEI. The chain's CDR3 is CASQQGGGNQPQHF. As DNA, the CDR3 is TGTGCCAGCCAGCAAGGGGGTGGCAATCAGCCCCAGCATTTT.

This chain uses TRBV9 with TRBJ1-2; 10 bases line up with TRBD1. The CDR3 has 14 residues. Germline CDR1 reads SGDLS; CDR2 reads YYNGEE. J lost 7 bases, V lost 2 bases, and 5 bases had no gene match. CDR3 amino acids: CASSVDRGIGGYTF. CDR3 in DNA: TGTGCCAGCAGCGTGGACAGGGGGATCGGTGGCTACACCTTC.

The chain employs TRBV30 and TRBJ1-6; D remains ambiguous. Per germline, CDR1 GTSNPN and CDR2 SVGIG (reference sequence). The CDR3 loop spans 13 amino acids. V lost 2 bases to trimming and J lost 6 bases, with 8 bases between them. The CDR3 nucleotides are TGTGCCTGGAGTTACAATCGTAATTCACCCCTCCACTTT. This codes for CAWSYNRNSPLHF.

The chain employs TRBV28 and TRBJ1-2, with D unclear. Germline V gene sequence: CDR1 MDHEN, CDR2 SYDVKM. V was clipped by 1 base and J by 6 bases, with 12 bases between them. The CDR3 extends over 14 amino acids. The CDR3 coding sequence is TGTGCCAGCAGTTTATTTCACCCCGTCAATGGCTACACCTTC. Protein: CASSLFHPVNGYTF.

The genes are TRBV5-6 and TRBJ2-5, with D maybe TRBD2 (6 bases). The CDR3 runs 14 residues. V lost 1 base and J 2 bases, leaving 9 bases between the germline ends. CDR1 and CDR2 from the germline V gene are SGHDT and YYEEEE. CDR3 in DNA: TGTGCCAGCAGCTTGACGCGGGGACAAGAGACCCAGTACTTC. This encodes CASSLTRGQETQYF.

The chain uses TRBV5-1 and TRBJ1-1; TRBD1 matches at 7 bases. Losses at the gene ends were 6 bases for V and 4 bases for J; bases not matched to a gene: 9. Germline values: CDR1 SGHRS, CDR2 YFSETQ. CDR3 length: 14 amino acids. The CDR3 loop is CASTKTGLGTEAFF. The CDR3 DNA reads TGCGCCAGCACAAAGACAGGGCTTGGCACTGAAGCTTTCTTT.

This clone was found a few times. This chain uses TRBV10-3 with TRBJ1-1, with 9 bases lining up with TRBD1. This CDR3 comprises 13 residues. Germline assignment: CDR1 ENHRY and CDR2 SYGVKD. Germline trimming cut 11 bases from V and 1 base from J; bases unmatched to any gene: 5. The CDR3 region is CAGRQGENTEAFF. In DNA form, the CDR3 reads TGTGCCGGAAGACAGGGGGAGAACACTGAAGCTTTCTTT.

This sequence joins TRBV2 and TRBJ2-2; D is perhaps TRBD2 (5 bases). The V end was cut by 4 bases, the J end by 6 bases, with 12 bases between. CDR3 length equals 14 residues. Germline V gene data show CDR1 as SNHLY and CDR2 as FYNNEI. In nucleotides, the CDR3 is TGTGCCAGCAGTGGGAGGCAGGTGGCCGGGGAGCTGTTTTTT. This sequence encodes CASSGRQVAGELFF.